Here is one TCR beta chain with its context. Germline CDR1 reads DFQATT; CDR2 reads SNEGSKA (reference sequence). V lost 2 bases, J lost 7 bases, and 10 bases stayed unmatched. The CDR3 loop spans 15 amino acids. Reverse transcription of about 0.5 to 1 ug RNA used random hexamers. TCRdb analysed the immunoSEQ multiplex PCR reads with MiXCR anew, one entry per CDR3 protein. The sample lists approximately 190,000 distinct CDR3 sequences, about 95% occurring once. This entry comes from a study of CD8 T cells in Susac syndrome. The chain employs TRBV20-1 and TRBJ2-3, with 9 bases aligning to TRBD2. The sequencing input was CD4+ T cells from PBMCs. The origin of this receptor is a human donor with multiple sclerosis. CDR3 residues: CSARPTSGVPHTQYF. In DNA form, the CDR3 reads TGCAGTGCTAGACCGACTAGCGGAGTTCCCCATACGCAGTATTTT.